These 26 T cell receptor beta chains share one sample of origin, sequenced in a study of blood T cells in healthy people across ages. Using a J-beta primer mix together with a sample-barcoded 5' primer, a second PCR was run for roughly 7 to 11 cycles. TCRdb re-called the 5' RACE reads with MiXCR, one entry per CDR3 protein. The repertoire holds 600,000 to 800,000 distinct CDR3 sequences, with 52% as singletons. What was sequenced was blood. All receptors come from a woman of 80 years or more in good health.

This clonotype turned up a few times. This sequence joins TRBV28 and TRBJ2-7; D unresolved. Between the trimmed V and J ends, which lost 3 bases and 3 bases, there was a span of 6 bases. CDR1 is MDHEN and CDR2 is SYDVKM in the germline V gene. This CDR3 spans 12 amino acids. The CDR3 here is CASSFLIYEQYF. CDR3 coding DNA: TGTGCCAGCAGTTTTTTGATCTACGAGCAGTACTTC.

V usage is TRBV12-3 or TRBV12-4 and J usage is TRBJ1-4, with TRBD1 matching 8 bases. Germline trimming cut 6 bases from V and 6 bases from J; bases unmatched to any gene: 3. The CDR3 is 13 residues long. The CDR3 bases are TGTGCCAGCAGGAGGACAGGGTATGAAAAACTGTTTTTT. Its protein product is CASRRTGYEKLFF.

V gene TRBV29-1 combines with J gene TRBJ2-1, with 9 bases matching TRBD2. The V segment lost 1 base and the J segment 10 bases; nucleotides outside the gene matches: 8. This CDR3 has 14 amino acids. Per germline, CDR1 SQVTM and CDR2 ANQGSEA. The CDR3 region has the DNA TGCAGCGTTGAAGGGCTAGCGGGAACCAAAGAGCAGTTCTTC. Translation gives CSVEGLAGTKEQFF.

The CDR3 region is CSVPGPGQAADTQYF. The CDR3 nucleotides read TGCAGCGTTCCTGGCCCGGGACAGGCCGCAGATACGCAGTATTTT. The V call is TRBV29-1, the J call TRBJ2-3; the match to TRBD1 covers 8 bases. This CDR3 has 15 residues. Looked up from germline, CDR1 is SQVTM and CDR2 is ANQGSEA. The junction had 11 bases not matched to a gene; V was cut back by 5 bases and J by 4 bases.

This chain links TRBV5-4 with TRBJ2-3; 9 nucleotides match TRBD2. The V segment lost 4 bases and the J segment 4 bases; nucleotides outside the gene matches: 7. The CDR3 consists of 15 residues. The germline CDR1 and CDR2 sequences are SGHNT and YYREEE (reference sequence). CDR3 sequence: CASSVGGGAPDTQYF. The CDR3 coding sequence is TGTGCCAGCAGCGTGGGCGGGGGGGCCCCAGATACGCAGTATTTT.

The chain uses TRBV7-8 and TRBJ2-5; 10 bases are shared with TRBD2. Trimming took 10 bases from V and 4 from J; bases not matched to a gene: 9. The germline V gene encodes CDR1 SGHVS and CDR2 FQNEAQ. CDR3 length: 14 amino acids. DNA for the CDR3: TGTGCCATCCTAAGCGGGGGGGGCCGAGAGACCCAGTACTTC. As protein: CAILSGGGRETQYF.

This clonotype showed up just a few times. This chain connects TRBV20-1 to TRBJ2-1, with 9 positions matching TRBD2. Germline trimming cut 3 bases from V and 9 bases from J; bases unmatched to any gene: 12. The germline V gene encodes CDR1 DFQATT and CDR2 SNEGSKA (reference sequence). The CDR3 has 15 amino acids. The CDR3 bases are TGCAGTGCTAGTCCTTCCGGGACTAGCTATTGTGAGCAGTTCTTC. Translation gives CSASPSGTSYCEQFF.

The chain links TRBV11-3 to TRBJ2-5; tentative D call: TRBD2 (6 bases). From germline, CDR1 is SGHNT and CDR2 YENEEA. This CDR3 contains 16 residues. The V end lost 11 bases, the J end lost 1 base, and 23 bases lay between the germline ends. DNA of the CDR3: TGTGCCCCTCACCAGCCCGGGGGTACGATCCAAGAGACCCAGTACTTC. This translates into CAPHQPGGTIQETQYF.

Comment on this clonotype: This may arise from a read error, as a much more abundant clone is one base away. J is TRBJ2-7 and V is TRBV7-8; no clear D gene. The CDR3 is made up of 14 amino acids. V was pared by 0 bases and J by 10 bases, with 16 bases between. Germline lookup yields CDR1 SGHVS and CDR2 FQNEAQ. The CDR3 loop reads CASSLAGSFLGQYF. CDR3 nucleotides: TGTGCCAGCAGCTTAGCAGGCAGCTTCTTGGGACAGTACTTC.

In DNA form, the CDR3 reads TGTGCCAGCAGTGTGGGGGACCTGGGCTCGGATGAGCAGTACTTC. It specifies CASSVGDLGSDEQYF. V usage is TRBV2 and J usage is TRBJ2-5; D is tentatively TRBD1 or TRBD2 (5 bases each). The ends were cut back, 4 bases at V and 11 bases at J, with 23 bases in the middle. Germline values: CDR1 SNHLY, CDR2 FYNNEI. This CDR3 comprises 15 residues.

This clonotype came up many times. CDR3 residues: CSARDLRGWETQYF. CDR3 bases: TGCAGTGCTAGAGATTTGAGGGGCTGGGAGACCCAGTACTTC. The J gene is TRBJ2-5, the V gene TRBV20-1; perhaps D is TRBD1 or TRBD2 (5 bases each). With 0 bases removed from V and 5 bases from J, the gap between germline ends came to 13 bases. Germline assignment: CDR1 DFQATT and CDR2 SNEGSKA (reference sequence). The CDR3 totals 14 residues.

This clonotype was seen repeatedly, ten times or more. V and J are TRBV20-1 and TRBJ1-2; D remains unclear. CDR3 length: 12 residues. V shed 0 bases and J shed 8 bases, with 10 bases lying between them. Germline V gene data show CDR1 as DFQATT and CDR2 as SNEGSKA (reference sequence). Written as DNA, the CDR3 is TGCAGTGCTAGAGATCTGGGTTTCGGCTACACCTTC. Encoded protein: CSARDLGFGYTF.

This sequence joins TRBV10-3 and TRBJ1-1; D gene ambiguous. The CDR3 is made up of 11 amino acids. Trimming took off 6 bases at V and 1 base at J, with 3 bases between the two ends. CDR1 and CDR2 from the germline V gene are ENHRY and SYGVKD. The CDR3 here is CAIRQNTEAFF. The CDR3 nucleotides are TGTGCCATCAGACAGAACACTGAAGCTTTCTTT.

A note on this clonotype: One junction end does not reproduce the germline sequence, and a read error may be involved. V is TRBV29-1 and J is TRBJ1-5, with TRBD1 as a possible D gene (6 bases). The germline gives CDR1 SQVTM, CDR2 ANQGSEA. The CDR3 totals 14 residues. This CDR3 reads CSVQDRSGDAAQHF. The CDR3 DNA is TGCAGCGTTCAAGACAGGTCAGGGGATGCCGCCCAGCATTTT.

This chain links TRBV7-9 with TRBJ2-2; 9 bases align to TRBD1. CDR3 length equals 19 residues. Losses at the gene ends were 1 base for V and 4 bases for J; bases not matched to a gene: 13. In germline, CDR1 is SEHNR, CDR2 FQNEAQ (reference sequence). The CDR3 DNA reads as TGTGCCAGCAGCTTAGGGGGCCGGGACAGGGCTTGGATCACCGGGGAGCTGTTTTTT. Amino acid sequence: CASSLGGRDRAWITGELFF. Filled out from reference TRBV7-9 and TRBJ2-2, the complete variable domain reads DTGVSQNPRHKITKRGQNVTFRCDPISEHNRLYWYRQTLGQGPEFLTYFQNEAQLEKSRLLSDRFSAERPKGSFSTLEIQRTEQGDSAMYLCASSLGGRDRAWITGELFFGEGSRLTVL.

This clonotype was found many times. The chain joins TRBV9 to TRBJ2-5; TRBD2 matches 8 bases. CDR3 length: 14 residues. Per the germline V gene, CDR1 is SGDLS and CDR2 is YYNGEE. The V segment lost 0 bases and the J segment 5 bases; nucleotides outside the gene matches: 3. The DNA of the CDR3 is TGTGCCAGCAGCGTAGGAGCGGGAGCTGAGACCCAGTACTTC. Encoded protein: CASSVGAGAETQYF. The whole variable domain, remainder taken from reference TRBV9 and TRBJ2-5, is DSGVTQTPKHLITATGQRVTLRCSPRSGDLSVYWYQQSLDQGLQFLIQYYNGEERAKGNILERFSAQQFPDLHSELNLSSLELGDSALYFCASSVGAGAETQYFGPGTRLLVL.

The chain joins TRBV28 to TRBJ1-2, with no clear D. The CDR3 runs to 20 residues. Germline assignment: CDR1 MDHEN and CDR2 SYDVKM. Trimming stripped 6 bases from V and 1 base from J, with 30 bases between. Here the CDR3 reads CASSPQGLERRRPFNYGYTF. The CDR3 DNA reads TGTGCCAGCAGCCCCCAAGGGCTAGAACGGAGACGGCCCTTTAACTATGGCTACACCTTC.

The chain recombines TRBV20-1 with TRBJ2-5; the D gene is possibly TRBD1 (5 bases). The V end lost 6 bases, the J end lost 2 bases, and 16 bases lay between the germline ends. There are 14 residues in the CDR3. The germline V gene encodes CDR1 DFQATT and CDR2 SNEGSKA (reference sequence). CDR3 amino acids: CSASLRANQETQYF. DNA of the CDR3: TGCAGTGCCAGCCTCAGGGCTAATCAAGAGACCCAGTACTTC.

This clonotype was picked up one time. The chain carries TRBV7-2 and TRBJ2-5; no reliable D call. The CDR3 spans 17 residues. V was pared by 2 bases and J by 0 bases, with 16 bases between. Germline-derived CDR1 and CDR2 are SGHTA and FQGNSA. The CDR3, as DNA: TGTGCCAGCAGCTTAATTTGGCCCTTTGGGAACCAAGAGACCCAGTACTTC. Translated: CASSLIWPFGNQETQYF.

CDR3 in DNA: TGTGCCAGCCTTTCCGGGGGAAACACCATATATTTT. It specifies CASLSGGNTIYF. The chain uses TRBV12-3 or TRBV12-4 and TRBJ1-3; D is unresolved. The CDR3 is 12 amino acids. V lost 8 bases to trimming and J lost 4 bases, with 9 bases between them.

The chain carries TRBV9 and TRBJ2-1, with TRBD1 as a possible D gene (6 bases). Germline CDR1 and CDR2: SGDLS and YYNGEE. Trimming left V 7 bases short and J 6 bases short, with 20 bases between. The CDR3 contains 15 residues. CDR3 DNA: TGTGCCAGCGGTTCCGGGGCAGGGGCGCTCAATGAGCAGTTCTTC. Amino acids: CASGSGAGALNEQFF.

Concerning this clonotype itself: This clone may be a read error of a much larger clone one base away. This sequence joins TRBV29-1 and TRBJ2-7; TRBD2 matches at 7 bases. The CDR3 totals 12 residues. Germline assignment: CDR1 SQVTM and CDR2 ANQGSEA. With 3 bases clipped from V and 10 bases from J, the junction kept 9 bases outside the gene matches. The CDR3 region is CSVDEGTSDQYF. The CDR3 DNA follows: TGCAGCGTTGATGAGGGAACTAGCGACCAGTACTTC.

Many counts were recorded for this clonotype. The rearrangement joins TRBV5-5 to TRBJ2-1; 10 bases map to TRBD1. The CDR3 has 14 residues. J gave up 7 bases and V 3 bases, and 4 bases lay outside the gene matches. Germline-derived CDR1 and CDR2 are SGHKS and YYEKEE (reference sequence). The CDR3 coding sequence is TGTGCCAGCAGCTCGGGACAGGGGAGGAATGAGCAGTTCTTC. It is translated as CASSSGQGRNEQFF.

This clonotype was seen once. Given a much more abundant clone one base away, this may be a read error. This sequence joins TRBV20-1 and TRBJ2-5; TRBD2 matches at 8 bases. The DNA end favors TRBJ2-7, so the J call may be wrong. The CDR3 has 12 amino acids. CDR1 is DFQATT and CDR2 is SNEGSKA in the germline V gene (reference sequence). The CDR3 nucleotides read TGCAGTGCTAGAGATCGGGGGGGCGAGCAGTACTTC. Amino acid sequence: CSARDRGGEQYF.

This clonotype has ten or more counts. This rearrangement joins TRBV7-2 to TRBJ1-5; D remains ambiguous. This CDR3 is built from 15 residues. The V and J ends lost 1 base and 5 bases respectively, with 12 bases between them. Germline V lookup: CDR1 SGHTA, CDR2 FQGNSA. The CDR3 nucleotides read TGTGCCAGCAGCTTAGGGCAGCAAAGGTATCAGCCCCAGCATTTT. It translates to CASSLGQQRYQPQHF.

This clonotype was seen a few times. The rearrangement links TRBV7-9 to TRBJ2-7; 12 nucleotides agree with TRBD2. Germline CDR1 reads SEHNR; CDR2 reads FQNEAQ (reference sequence). With V trimmed by 1 base and J by 11 bases, 6 bases remained unmatched. This CDR3 has 14 residues. This CDR3 is CASSLETSGSPKYF. CDR3 sequence (DNA): TGTGCCAGCAGCTTAGAGACTAGCGGGAGTCCCAAGTACTTC.